The present T cell receptor beta chain was sequenced within a study of immune characterization of retroperitoneal liposarcoma. TCRdb reprocessed the PCR reads with MiXCR, giving one entry per CDR3 protein. The data hold about 18,000 distinct CDR3 sequences, with around 40% observed a single time. A few counts support this clonotype. Germline CDR1 reads SGHVS; CDR2 reads FNYEAQ. With V trimmed by 7 bases and J by 11 bases, 14 bases remained unmatched. The CDR3 covers 14 residues. The source is a male donor with retroperitoneal liposarcoma. The V gene is TRBV7-6, the J gene TRBJ2-5, with 9 positions matching TRBD2. The sequenced material came from blood. CDR3 nucleotide sequence: TGTGCCAGCAATATGGCGGGAGGGCAAATGACGCAGTACTTC. This encodes CASNMAGGQMTQYF.